One T cell receptor (beta chain) is described in this entry. Its antigen is not identified. This entry is derived from a study of T cell responses to AZD1222 COVID-19 vaccine. Overall study results and limits: Regions left unmutated in variants are reportedly the target of nearly half of spike-specific TCRs. The donors showed a predominance of white British ancestry and of females, with possible underestimation of clonal diversity. Only 5 to 7 individuals given AZD1222 were seropositive at baseline. Spike as a whole was targeted by vaccine-associated CD4 TCRs, dominant at 160-218 and 743-854.

V shed 3 bases and J 8 bases; nucleotides not matched to a gene: 3. The CDR3 consists of 11 residues. In germline, CDR1 is GTSNPN, CDR2 SVGIG (reference sequence). TCRdb's table, derived via immunoSEQ multiplex PCR, lists solely in-frame clones and lacks some. The table has roughly 200,000 clones, around 94% seen once. The starting material was peripheral blood, obtained 28 days after the second dose of the MenACWY control vaccine. This chain connects TRBV30 to TRBJ1-1; 7 bases match TRBD1. The sequence derives from an adult who received the MenACWY meningococcal vaccine as a control. CDR3 bases: TGTGCCTGGAGGCCGGGACAGGAAGCTTTCTTT. It specifies CAWRPGQEAFF.